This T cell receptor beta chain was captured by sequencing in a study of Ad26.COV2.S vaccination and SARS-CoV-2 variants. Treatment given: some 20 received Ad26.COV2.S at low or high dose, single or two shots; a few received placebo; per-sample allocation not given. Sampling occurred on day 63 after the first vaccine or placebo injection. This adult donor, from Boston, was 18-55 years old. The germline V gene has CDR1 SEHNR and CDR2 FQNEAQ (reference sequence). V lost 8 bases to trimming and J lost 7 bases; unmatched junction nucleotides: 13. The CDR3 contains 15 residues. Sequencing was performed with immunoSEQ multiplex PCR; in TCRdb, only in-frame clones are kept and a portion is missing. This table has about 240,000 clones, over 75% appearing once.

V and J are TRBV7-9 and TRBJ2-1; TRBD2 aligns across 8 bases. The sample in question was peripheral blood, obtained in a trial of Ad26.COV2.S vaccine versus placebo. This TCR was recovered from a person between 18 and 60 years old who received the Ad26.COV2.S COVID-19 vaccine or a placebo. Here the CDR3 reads CASAIGSPGGNEQFF. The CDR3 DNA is TGTGCCAGCGCCATAGGCAGCCCGGGGGGGAATGAGCAGTTCTTC.